This T cell receptor beta chain was captured in a study of blood T cell repertoires in COVID-19. For the study at large: Samples of COVID-19 (acute and convalescent) were obtained from the United States, Italy and Spain. In each case, the material was cDNA or gDNA derived from T cells, B-cell-depleted T cells, or PBMCs.

The CDR3 loop spans 13 amino acids. V dropped 4 bases and J dropped 8; count of bases not matched to a gene: 9. The germline V gene has CDR1 GTSNPN and CDR2 SVGIG (reference sequence). As processed by the authors: Using reference gene primer amplification, nucleated cell counts were estimated. Only in-frame clones appear in the TCRdb table, and some are missing; sequencing was by immunoSEQ multiplex PCR. That table furnishes V, J and clone size, whereas the DNA furnished D and trimming. The data contain about 220,000 clones, roughly 84% of them seen just once; the ten biggest clones take up around 3.3%.

The chain is built from TRBV30 and TRBJ1-2, with 8 bases identical to TRBD1. The source material was peripheral blood. The clonotype originates from an elderly woman with acute or convalescent COVID-19. The CDR3 region has the DNA TGTGCCTGGAATAACGGACAGGGACAAGGCTACACCTTC. Translated, it gives CAWNNGQGQGYTF. Filled out from reference TRBV30 and TRBJ1-2, the complete variable domain reads SQTIHQWPATLVQPVGSPLSLECTVEGTSNPNLYWYRQAAGRGLQLLFYSVGIGQISSEVPQNLSASRPQDRQFILSSKKLLLSDSGFYLCAWNNGQGQGYTFGSGTRLTVV.